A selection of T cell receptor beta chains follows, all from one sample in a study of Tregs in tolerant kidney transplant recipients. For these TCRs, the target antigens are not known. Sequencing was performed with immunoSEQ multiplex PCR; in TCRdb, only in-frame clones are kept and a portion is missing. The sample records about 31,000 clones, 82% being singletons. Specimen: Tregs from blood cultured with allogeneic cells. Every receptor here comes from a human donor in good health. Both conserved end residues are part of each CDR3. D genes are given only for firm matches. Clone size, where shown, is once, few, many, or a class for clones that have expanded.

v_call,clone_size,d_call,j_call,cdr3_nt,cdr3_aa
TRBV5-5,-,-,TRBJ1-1,TGTGCCAGCAGCTTGGTAGGTGAGGTATCGGCTTTCTTT,CASSLVGEVSAFF
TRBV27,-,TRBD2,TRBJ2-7,TGTGCCAGCAGTTCGAGGACTAGCGGGAGTATCTACGAGCAGTACTTC,CASSSRTSGSIYEQYF
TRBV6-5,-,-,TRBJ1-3,TGTGCCAGCAGTTACTCCCCAGACCTCTCTGGAAACACCATATATTTT,CASSYSPDLSGNTIYF
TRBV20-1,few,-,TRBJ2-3,TGCAGTGCTAACCGGGACTCACTGCAGTATTTT,CSANRDSLQYF
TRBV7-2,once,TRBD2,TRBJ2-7,TGTGCCAGCAGCTTAGCTAGGGCGGGGAGGGACTACGAGCAGTACTTC,CASSLARAGRDYEQYF
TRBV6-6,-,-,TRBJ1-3,TGTGCCAGCAGTTTGGTCGAGGGCACATTTGGAAACACCATATATTTT,CASSLVEGTFGNTIYF
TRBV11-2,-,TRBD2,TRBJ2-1,TGTGCCAGCAGCTTAGAGTGGGGACTAGCGGGAGTTTCGGTTGGGAATGAGCAGTTCTTC,CASSLEWGLAGVSVGNEQFF
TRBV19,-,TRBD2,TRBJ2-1,TGTGCCAGTAGGAGGACTAGCGGGGGCCTTTCGAGCTCCTACAATGAGCAGTTCTTC,CASRRTSGGLSSSYNEQFF
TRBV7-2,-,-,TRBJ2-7,TGTGCCAGCAGCTTACATATTACTGAAATGATCGAGCAGTACTTC,CASSLHITEMIEQYF
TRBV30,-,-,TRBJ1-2,TGTGCCTGGAGTCACAGGGTATCCTATGGCTACACCTTC,CAWSHRVSYGYTF
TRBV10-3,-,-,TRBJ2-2,TGTGCCATCAGCCCAAGTAGTAGCGTCGGGGAGCTGTTTTTT,CAISPSSSVGELFF
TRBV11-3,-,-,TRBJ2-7,TGTGCCAGCAGCTTTGGACTTTTGCCCTCCTACGAGCAGTACTTC,CASSFGLLPSYEQYF
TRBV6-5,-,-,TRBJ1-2,TGTGCCAGCAGACAAGCCGGGAGAGTCTATGGCTACACCTTC,CASRQAGRVYGYTF
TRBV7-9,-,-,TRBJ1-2,TGTGCCGTCGGGGAGCGCAACTATGGCTACACCTTC,CAVGERNYGYTF
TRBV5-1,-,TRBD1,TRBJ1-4,TGCGCCAGCAGCTTGGCTCGACAGGGAATTGAAAAACTGTTTTTT,CASSLARQGIEKLFF
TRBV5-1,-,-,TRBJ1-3,TGCGCCAGCAGCCTAGACTCGACAGCCTTCTCTGGAAACACCATATATTTT,CASSLDSTAFSGNTIYF
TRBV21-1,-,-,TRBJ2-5,TGTGCCAGCAGCAAAATGGGGGAAGCTGTACGCGGGGACGAGACCCAGTACTTC,CASSKMGEAVRGDETQYF
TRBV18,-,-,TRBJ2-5,TGTGCCAGCTCACCACCGGGACGGCTCCAAGAGACCCAGTACTTC,CASSPPGRLQETQYF
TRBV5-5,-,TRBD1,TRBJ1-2,TGTGCCAGCAGACCCGGGACAGATTATGGCTACACCTTC,CASRPGTDYGYTF
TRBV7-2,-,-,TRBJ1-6,TGTGCCAGCAGCTTAAAAAGGAGTCCCCTCCACTTT,CASSLKRSPLHF
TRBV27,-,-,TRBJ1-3,TGTGCCAGCAGTTTAAACAGGGTCTCTGGAAACACCATATATTTT,CASSLNRVSGNTIYF
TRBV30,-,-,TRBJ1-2,TGTGCCTGGAGTTTAGGGGAGGTCGGCTACACCTTC,CAWSLGEVGYTF
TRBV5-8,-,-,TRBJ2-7,TGTGCCAGCATTGAGTTCCCGAGGGACGAGCAGTACTTC,CASIEFPRDEQYF
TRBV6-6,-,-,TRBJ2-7,TGTGCCAGCAGTTACTCGGTTCAAGCGCTGAGGGAGCAGTACTTC,CASSYSVQALREQYF
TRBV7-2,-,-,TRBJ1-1,TGTGCCAGCAGCTTATGGACAGTAAGGGGCACTGAAGCTTTCTTT,CASSLWTVRGTEAFF
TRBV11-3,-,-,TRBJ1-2,TGTGCCAGCAGCTTATCAGGGGCAAATGGCTACACCTTC,CASSLSGANGYTF
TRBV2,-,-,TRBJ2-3,TGTGCCAGCAGTGTCTCTTGGGGGATCGATACGCAGTATTTT,CASSVSWGIDTQYF
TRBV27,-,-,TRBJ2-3,TGTGCCAGCAGTTCCGGTAGCACAGATACGCAGTATTTT,CASSSGSTDTQYF
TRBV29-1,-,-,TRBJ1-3,TGCAGCGTTGACGCCGGGGGGGTTGGAAACACCATATATTTT,CSVDAGGVGNTIYF
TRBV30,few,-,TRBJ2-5,TGTGCCTGGGGCAGGGCCCTCAGGGGTGAGACCCAGTACTTC,CAWGRALRGETQYF
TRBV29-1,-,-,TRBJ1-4,TGCAGCGTTACAGGGATGGGTGAAAAACTGTTTTTT,CSVTGMGEKLFF
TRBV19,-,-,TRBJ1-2,TGTGCCAGTAGGGGGGAGGGTCTCCCCACCTTC,CASRGEGLPTF
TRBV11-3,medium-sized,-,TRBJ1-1,TGTGCCAGCAGCTTCGTGGCGGGAGGAGGAACTTCCGTGGGGGCTTTCTTT,CASSFVAGGGTSVGAFF
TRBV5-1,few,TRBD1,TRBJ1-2,TGCGCCAGCAGCTTACGGTCTACAGGGGAAAATGGCTACACCTTC,CASSLRSTGENGYTF
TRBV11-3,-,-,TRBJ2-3,TGTGCCAGCAGAATCAGGGGAGGGGATACGCAGTATTTT,CASRIRGGDTQYF
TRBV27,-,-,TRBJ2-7,TGTGCCAGCAGTTACTTCTTAGGAGGCCACGAGCAGTACTTC,CASSYFLGGHEQYF
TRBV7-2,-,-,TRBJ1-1,TGTGCCAGCAGATACGGGACGGGGAGGAACACTGAAGCTTTCTTT,CASRYGTGRNTEAFF
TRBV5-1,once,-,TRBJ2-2,TGCGCCAGCAGCTTGGTTCAGAACACCGGGGAGCTGTTTTTT,CASSLVQNTGELFF
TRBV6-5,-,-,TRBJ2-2,TGTGCCAGCAGTTACTACACCGGGGAGCTGTTTTTT,CASSYYTGELFF
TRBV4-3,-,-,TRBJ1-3,TGCGCCAGCAGCCAAGCAGGTTATTCTGGAAACACCATATATTTT,CASSQAGYSGNTIYF
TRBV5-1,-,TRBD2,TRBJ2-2,TGCGCCAGCAGCCCCATAGCGGGGGGCCTTCCGAACACCGGGGAGCTGTTTTTT,CASSPIAGGLPNTGELFF
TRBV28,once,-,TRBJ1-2,TGTGCCAGCAGCCGGACAAATGGGGTCACACTCGACTTC,CASSRTNGVTLDF
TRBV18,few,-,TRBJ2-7,TGTGCCAGCTCTCCTTCCCCATCCTACGAGCAGTACTTC,CASSPSPSYEQYF
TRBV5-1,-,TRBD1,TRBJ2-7,TGCGCCAGCAGCTTGGGGGGGACAGATTCCTACGAGCAGTACTTC,CASSLGGTDSYEQYF
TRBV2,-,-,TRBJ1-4,TGTGCCAGCAAATTAGGTTCTATCAATGAAAAACTGTTTTTT,CASKLGSINEKLFF
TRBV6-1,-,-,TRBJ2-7,TGTGCCAGCAGTGTACCGACTTGGACTGGCGAGCAGTACTTC,CASSVPTWTGEQYF
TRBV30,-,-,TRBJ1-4,TGTGCCTGGAGTGTACGCGTTCTGGACAGAAGAAATGAAAAACTGTTTTTT,CAWSVRVLDRRNEKLFF
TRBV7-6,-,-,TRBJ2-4,TGTGCCAGCAGCTTAGGAGCGTCGGACATTCAGTACTTC,CASSLGASDIQYF
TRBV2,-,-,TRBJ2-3,TGTGCCAGCAGGGGGGGCACAGATACGCAGTATTTT,CASRGGTDTQYF
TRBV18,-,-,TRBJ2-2,TGTGCCAGCTCACCAAGACCGGGAGACACCGGGGAGCTGTTTTTT,CASSPRPGDTGELFF
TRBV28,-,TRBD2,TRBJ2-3,TGTGCCAGCAGTAGACTAGCGGGAGACGCAGATACGCAGTATTTT,CASSRLAGDADTQYF